The rows below give T cell receptor beta chains drawn from one sample of a study of cytomegalovirus exposure and HLA in healthy donors. This table comes from immunoSEQ multiplex PCR, and its TCRdb copy is limited to in-frame clones, with some not included. The table includes some 200,000 clones, around 80% detected once. Sequencing was carried out using PBMCs. These receptors were obtained from a woman aged 60 to 75 in good health and CMV-seropositive. Both conserved end residues are part of each CDR3. D genes are given only for firm matches. For some rows the clone size is stated as once, few or many, or as a class when expanded; others skip it.

TGTTCCAGCTCCCTAGCGGCGGGACGAGGCGGGGAGCTGTTTTTT,CSSSLAAGRGGELFF,.,TRBV7-9,TRBD2,TRBJ2-2
TGTGCCAGCCAACTAGGATCCTACGAGCAGTACTTC,CASQLGSYEQYF,.,TRBV28,.,TRBJ2-7
TGTGCCATCAGTGAGTCGATAGGGAAACTAGATTCACCCCTCCACTTT,CAISESIGKLDSPLHF,.,TRBV10-3,.,TRBJ1-6
TGTGCCAGCAGCCAAACAGAGTACAATGAGCAGTTCTTC,CASSQTEYNEQFF,.,TRBV2,.,TRBJ2-1
TGTGCCAGCAGCTCGAGGACAGACTATGCGAGCTCTGGAAACACCATATATTTT,CASSSRTDYASSGNTIYF,.,TRBV7-9,.,TRBJ1-3
TGTGCCACCAGCAGTTTGGCGGGAGTCCCAGATACGCAGTATTTT,CATSSLAGVPDTQYF,.,TRBV15,TRBD2,TRBJ2-3
TGTGCCTGGAGTGTCGCGGGAGGGCCACGGGAGACCCAGTACTTC,CAWSVAGGPRETQYF,.,TRBV30,TRBD2,TRBJ2-5
TGCAGCGTTGTTAGCTTGGCGGGGAGAGAGACCCAGTACTTC,CSVVSLAGRETQYF,once,TRBV29-1,.,TRBJ2-5
TGTGCCACCAGCAGAGATGGGGGGACCTCTGGAAACACCATATATTTT,CATSRDGGTSGNTIYF,.,TRBV15,.,TRBJ1-3
TGTGCCAGCAGGGGCATCCAGGGTGTTGCCGAGCAGTACTTC,CASRGIQGVAEQYF,.,TRBV6-1,.,TRBJ2-7
TGTGCCTGGGGACAGCCGAACACTGAAGCTTTCTTT,CAWGQPNTEAFF,.,TRBV30,.,TRBJ1-1
TGTGCCAGCAGTTACTCCTCGCGGGCTCGTTCACCCCTCCACTTT,CASSYSSRARSPLHF,.,TRBV6-5,.,TRBJ1-6
TGTGCCAGCAGTGAATTAACAACTAATGAAAAACTGTTTTTT,CASSELTTNEKLFF,once,TRBV2,.,TRBJ1-4
TGTGCAATCCCGGGACTAGTCGAAGAGACCCAGTACTTC,CAIPGLVEETQYF,.,TRBV12-2,.,TRBJ2-5
TGTGCCAGCATAGAAGTGTCAGGGGGTCGTTCACCCCCCCACTTT,CASIEVSGGRSPPHF,.,TRBV28,TRBD1,TRBJ1-6
TGTGCCAGCAGCCTGGACGGACTAGCGGCAGGGAGCCCCTACAATGAGCAGTTCTTC,CASSLDGLAAGSPYNEQFF,.,TRBV5-4,TRBD2,TRBJ2-1
TGTGCCAGCAGTTCGTACAGGGAAAACTATGGCTACACCTTC,CASSSYRENYGYTF,.,TRBV27,.,TRBJ1-2
TGTGCCAGCAGCTTAGATAGAGGATCCTACAATGAGCAGTTCTTC,CASSLDRGSYNEQFF,few,TRBV7-2,.,TRBJ2-1
TGTGCCAGCAAAGGGACTAGCGGGGGCCACGAGCAGTACTTC,CASKGTSGGHEQYF,.,TRBV2,TRBD2,TRBJ2-7
TGTGCCAGCAGTTTACGTGGACTAGCGGGAGACGAGCAGTACTTC,CASSLRGLAGDEQYF,.,TRBV28,TRBD2,TRBJ2-7
TGCGCCAGCAGCTTGCGGGGGGCCTCCGAGCAGTACTTC,CASSLRGASEQYF,.,TRBV4-1,TRBD2,TRBJ2-7
TGCGCCAGCAGCTTGGTGGCAGAAACAAATGAAAAACTGTTTTTT,CASSLVAETNEKLFF,.,TRBV5-1,.,TRBJ1-4
TGTGCCAGCAGCGTAGACCAGTGGGGCATAAGTGGGGGCTACACCTTC,CASSVDQWGISGGYTF,.,TRBV9,.,TRBJ1-2
TGTGCCAGCAGTTCCCTGGGGCAGGGCGGCGAGCAGTACTTC,CASSSLGQGGEQYF,.,TRBV6-5,.,TRBJ2-7
TGTGCCAGCAGCTTAGTAGCGGGGGGTGGGGATACGCAGTATTTT,CASSLVAGGGDTQYF,.,TRBV7-2,TRBD2,TRBJ2-3
TGTGCCAGCAGCCATGGACAGGGCACCCACGGGAGCAATCAGCCCCAGCATTTT,CASSHGQGTHGSNQPQHF,.,TRBV4-2,TRBD1,TRBJ1-5
TGCGCCAGCAGCTCCAATAATTCACCCCTCCACTTT,CASSSNNSPLHF,.,TRBV5-1,.,TRBJ1-6
TGTGCCAGCAGCTGGAGAGCGACAGGGACTGGGGCCAACGTCCTGACTTTC,CASSWRATGTGANVLTF,.,TRBV7-8,TRBD1,TRBJ2-6
TGCGCCAGCAGCTTGGCTACTAGCGGGAGGGCCGGTACAGATACGCAGTATTTT,CASSLATSGRAGTDTQYF,.,TRBV5-1,TRBD2,TRBJ2-3
TGTGCCAGCAGCTCCGGGACAGACGCCTACGAGCAGTACTTC,CASSSGTDAYEQYF,.,TRBV13,TRBD1,TRBJ2-7
TGTGCCAGCAGCTGGGGGGAAGGGCAGCCCCAGCATTTT,CASSWGEGQPQHF,few,TRBV7-9,.,TRBJ1-5
TGTGCCAGCAGTTTAGCACCGGGGGGCGCTGGACAATTACACTACGAGCAGTACTTC,CASSLAPGGAGQLHYEQYF,.,TRBV28,.,TRBJ2-7
TGTGCCAGCAGCTTCGGGGTCAATCAGCCCCAGCATTTT,CASSFGVNQPQHF,.,TRBV5-6,.,TRBJ1-5
TGTGCCTGGAACGCGCGTAAGACTTCAGTATACAATGAGCAGTTCTTC,CAWNARKTSVYNEQFF,.,TRBV30,.,TRBJ2-1
TGCGCCAGCGTCAGGGGGGCTGAAGCTTTCTTT,CASVRGAEAFF,.,TRBV4-1,TRBD1,TRBJ1-1
TGCGCCAGCAGCTTGGACGGGATTTCCTCTGGAAACACCATATATTTT,CASSLDGISSGNTIYF,.,TRBV5-1,.,TRBJ1-3
TGTGCCAGCAGTACAGATTTTAACTATGGCTACACCTTC,CASSTDFNYGYTF,.,TRBV2,.,TRBJ1-2
TGTGCCAGCAGGCGCCTGAACACTGAAGCTTTCTTT,CASRRLNTEAFF,.,TRBV6-5,.,TRBJ1-1
TGTGCCATCAGTGAGAGGAGGAGCTCTGGGGCCAACGTCCTGACTTTC,CAISERRSSGANVLTF,few,TRBV10-3,.,TRBJ2-6
TGCAGCGCTCGGACAGGGAGCAATAGCAATCAGCCCCAGCATTTT,CSARTGSNSNQPQHF,.,TRBV29-1,TRBD1,TRBJ1-5
TGTGCCAGCAGTTTAATAGGGGTAGAGGGCTACACCTTC,CASSLIGVEGYTF,few,TRBV27,.,TRBJ1-2
TGTGCCTGGAGTGTAAACAGGGGGTCCACTGAAGCTTTCTTT,CAWSVNRGSTEAFF,.,TRBV30,TRBD1,TRBJ1-1
TGTTCCAGCACCTACGACAGGATAAAGGGCTACACCTTC,CSSTYDRIKGYTF,.,TRBV7-9,.,TRBJ1-2
TGTGCCAGTGCAGGAGGTCTCCAAGAGACCCAGTACTTC,CASAGGLQETQYF,.,TRBV2,.,TRBJ2-5
TGTGCCAGCAGCCTACAGGGGCCACCCTACGAGCAGTACTTC,CASSLQGPPYEQYF,.,TRBV11-3,TRBD1,TRBJ2-7
TGTGCCAGCAGCTTGGTTACAGGGGGCTATGGCTACACCTTC,CASSLVTGGYGYTF,once,TRBV5-6,TRBD1,TRBJ1-2
TGTGCCATCAGTGTGCAGACAGATAATGAGCAGTTCTTC,CAISVQTDNEQFF,.,TRBV10-3,.,TRBJ2-1
TGTGCCAGCAGCTTAGGTCAGGGGGTCAATCAGCCCCAGCATTTT,CASSLGQGVNQPQHF,.,TRBV7-9,TRBD1,TRBJ1-5
TGTGCCAGCAGCCCGGGTGCCACAGAGACCCAGTACTTC,CASSPGATETQYF,.,TRBV5-4,.,TRBJ2-5
TGCAGTGCTCCTAGGTACAATGAGCAGTTCTTC,CSAPRYNEQFF,.,TRBV20-1,.,TRBJ2-1
TGTGCCAGCTCACCATTGGGACAGGGGGCTTCTACTGAAGCTTTCTTT,CASSPLGQGASTEAFF,.,TRBV18,TRBD1,TRBJ1-1
TGTGCCAGCAGCGGGGTTAACGGGGGAGAGACCGGGGAGCTGTTTTTT,CASSGVNGGETGELFF,.,TRBV5-4,.,TRBJ2-2
TGTGCCAGCACCAACGCAGGGGCCGTTAGCAATCAGCCCCAGCATTTT,CASTNAGAVSNQPQHF,few,TRBV28,.,TRBJ1-5